Listed here are 25 T cell receptor beta chains from one sample, sequenced in a study of blood T cell repertoires in COVID-19 (dated by TCRdb to 2018 to 2021). Library preparation used the immunoSEQ multiplex PCR assay. The clones in this table, taken by TCRdb from immuneACCESS, are in-frame only. Not every clone is retained; where verified, under half of the shortfall comes from an unresolved V gene, and the cause of the rest is unknown. In all, the sample holds about 64,000 clones, and about 75% of those were seen once. Of the sample, around 54% falls within the top ten clones. Sequences were obtained from PBMCs or T cells enriched from blood (not recorded which). Source of these receptors: a woman in her fifties or sixties who had been exposed to COVID-19.

This chain connects TRBV28 to TRBJ1-5; D perhaps matches TRBD1 (6 bases). Trimming removed 3 bases from V and 0 bases from J, with 15 bases in between. CDR1 is MDHEN, CDR2 SYDVKM, per germline. The CDR3 consists of 17 residues. The CDR3 loop is CASSFRPGAASNQPQHF. The CDR3 bases are TGTGCCAGCAGTTTTCGACCAGGGGCGGCTAGCAATCAGCCCCAGCATTTT.

This clone appeared a few times. The rearrangement uses TRBV7-8 and TRBJ1-4; possible D gene TRBD1, 6 bases. The CDR3 runs to 15 residues. Germline V gene data show CDR1 as SGHVS and CDR2 as FQNEAQ. Trimming pared 1 base from V and 7 bases from J, leaving 13 bases between. The CDR3 bases are TGTGCCAGCAGCTTAGATTCCAGGGGTGGTGAAAAACTGTTTTTT. This translates into CASSLDSRGGEKLFF.

The chain carries TRBV5-5 and TRBJ1-5; D ambiguous. The CDR3 spans 14 residues. V was cut by 4 bases and J by 6 bases, with 14 bases left in between. Per germline, CDR1 SGHKS and CDR2 YYEKEE (reference sequence). CDR3 nucleotide sequence: TGTGCCAGCAGCGAGGGAACAGTATTTCAGCCCCAGCATTTT. Protein: CASSEGTVFQPQHF.

This chain joins TRBV28 and TRBJ2-7; unclear D gene. Trimming stripped 5 bases from V and 7 bases from J, with 15 bases between. CDR3 length equals 13 residues. Germline V CDR1 and CDR2: MDHEN, SYDVKM. This CDR3 reads CASSTTITREQYF. The CDR3 DNA follows: TGTGCCAGCAGTACCACTATAACGAGGGAGCAGTACTTC.

V usage is TRBV30 and J usage is TRBJ1-1, with no clear D. The CDR3 extends over 11 amino acids. The V and J ends lost 0 bases and 10 bases respectively, with 9 bases between them. From germline, CDR1 is GTSNPN and CDR2 SVGIG (reference sequence). As DNA, the CDR3 is TGTGCCTGGAGTGTAGCCCTTGGAGCTTTCTTT. It is translated as CAWSVALGAFF.

This clone was detected only a few times. This chain links TRBV6-5 with TRBJ2-7, with 11 nucleotides matching TRBD1. The CDR3 has 15 residues. From germline, CDR1 is MNHEY and CDR2 SVGAGI. The J segment lost 5 bases and the V segment lost 5 bases, leaving 8 bases of the junction unmatched. CDR3 sequence (DNA): TGTGCCAGCAGTCCCCGGGACAGGGGGTATAACGAGCAGTACTTC. This encodes CASSPRDRGYNEQYF.

The rearrangement uses TRBV7-8 and TRBJ2-2; 12 bases agree with TRBD1. Unmatched junction bases numbered 7, after V lost 5 bases and J lost 6 bases. Looked up from germline, CDR1 is SGHVS and CDR2 is FQNEAQ. The CDR3 sequence is 16 residues long. The CDR3 nucleotides read TGTGCCAGCAGCCTCCGGGACAGGGGGCAGGCCGGGGAGCTGTTTTTT. Encoded protein: CASSLRDRGQAGELFF.

The rearrangement uses TRBV11-3 and TRBJ2-1; D might be TRBD2 (6 bases). The germline CDR1 and CDR2 sequences are SGHNT and YENEEA. The CDR3 totals 13 residues. Trimming pared 5 bases from V and 6 bases from J, leaving 11 bases between. CDR3 region: CASSEGSGNEQFF. CDR3 nucleotides: TGTGCCAGCAGCGAAGGTAGCGGCAATGAGCAGTTCTTC. The complete variable domain, with remaining parts taken from reference TRBV11-3 and TRBJ2-1, reads EAGVVQSPRYKIIEKKQPVAFWCNPISGHNTLYWYLQNLGQGPELLIRYENEEAVDDSQLPKDRFSAERLKGVDSTLKIQPAELGDSAVYLCASSEGSGNEQFFGPGTRLTVL.

This clone was seen a few times. J is TRBJ1-1 and V is TRBV2; D unresolved. The CDR3 contains 15 residues. The V end was cut by 2 bases, the J end by 7 bases, with 17 bases between. The germline V gene has CDR1 SNHLY and CDR2 FYNNEI. The chain's CDR3 is CASSEFPGEYSEAFF. CDR3 nucleotide sequence: TGTGCCAGCAGTGAATTCCCCGGGGAGTATAGTGAAGCTTTCTTT.

This clone has only a few counts. V gene TRBV12-3 or TRBV12-4 combines with J gene TRBJ1-2; D gene uncertain. The V end was cut by 4 bases, the J end by 2 bases, with 5 bases between. CDR3 length: 12 amino acids. The CDR3 reads CASSSENYGYTF. CDR3 DNA: TGTGCCAGCAGTTCCGAGAACTATGGCTACACCTTC.

J is TRBJ1-1 and V is TRBV28, with 7 bases matching TRBD1. V gave up 5 bases and J gave up 0 bases; unmatched junction bases: 6. The CDR3 has 15 residues. The germline V gene has CDR1 MDHEN and CDR2 SYDVKM. CDR3 nucleotides: TGTGCCAGCAGTCATCCTCAGGGGGTGAACACTGAAGCTTTCTTT. Amino acids: CASSHPQGVNTEAFF.

The V gene is TRBV9, the J gene TRBJ1-1; possibly TRBD1 for D (6 bases). Between the trimmed V and J ends, which lost 4 bases and 3 bases, there was a span of 16 bases. Germline V lookup: CDR1 SGDLS, CDR2 YYNGEE. The CDR3 spans 15 residues. The CDR3 loop reads CASSPWGGRHTEAFF. The CDR3 DNA reads TGTGCCAGCAGCCCCTGGGGGGGCCGGCACACTGAAGCTTTCTTT.

This chain joins TRBV29-1 and TRBJ1-1; D not resolved. The CDR3 runs to 18 residues. Per the germline V gene, CDR1 is SQVTM and CDR2 is ANQGSEA. Trimming cost V 4 bases and J 3 bases, with 27 bases left between them. The DNA of the CDR3 is TGCAGCGTTGGGCTAACCCGAGACTCCAAACGCGGGGACACTGAAGCTTTCTTT. Translating gives CSVGLTRDSKRGDTEAFF. The full variable domain, its missing parts supplied by reference TRBV29-1 and TRBJ1-1, is SAVISQKPSRDICQRGTSLTIQCQVDSQVTMMFWYRQQPGQSLTLIATANQGSEATYESGFVIDKFPISRPNLTFSTLTVSNMSPEDSSIYLCSVGLTRDSKRGDTEAFFGQGTRLTVV.

This clone has at least ten counts. V is TRBV18 and J is TRBJ2-5; D is perhaps TRBD2 (5 bases). This CDR3 is built from 14 residues. Looked up from germline, CDR1 is KGHSH and CDR2 is LQKENI. V was shortened by 3 bases and J by 3 bases, with 11 bases between the two germline ends. CDR3 sequence reads: CASSPGGGEETQYF. The CDR3 bases are TGTGCCAGCTCACCTGGAGGAGGAGAAGAGACCCAGTACTTC. Full variable domain (missing parts from reference TRBV18 and TRBJ2-5): NAGVMQNPRHLVRRRGQEARLRCSPMKGHSHVYWYRQLPEEGLKFMVYLQKENIIDESGMPKERFSAEFPKEGPSILRIQQVVRGDSAAYFCASSPGGGEETQYFGPGTRLLVL.

The DNA for the CDR3 is TGTGCCAGCACCACCCCATCCTTGTCAGGGTTTCGAAACAATCAGCCCCAGCATTTT. Protein: CASTTPSLSGFRNNQPQHF. This rearrangement joins TRBV19 to TRBJ1-5, with D perhaps matching TRBD1 (5 bases). Germline CDR1 reads LNHDA; CDR2 reads SQIVND (reference sequence). The V gene lost 9 bases and the J gene lost 3 bases, with 30 bases spanning the gap. This CDR3 spans 19 amino acids.

This rearrangement joins TRBV28 to TRBJ2-3; D call uncertain. Per germline, CDR1 MDHEN and CDR2 SYDVKM. Trimming removed 3 bases from V and 6 bases from J, with 7 bases in between. This CDR3 has 12 amino acids. The CDR3 region is CASSLLRDTQYF. The DNA of the CDR3 is TGTGCCAGCAGTTTGCTGCGGGATACGCAGTATTTT.

The chain recombines TRBV7-2 with TRBJ2-3; D not resolved. Looked up from germline, CDR1 is SGHTA and CDR2 is FQGNSA. The CDR3 totals 16 residues. Trimming took 3 bases from V and 1 from J, leaving 14 bases between them. The DNA of the CDR3 is TGTGCCAGCAGCTTTAGGAATCCGACTGGCACAGATACGCAGTATTTT. Its protein is CASSFRNPTGTDTQYF. The full variable domain, with the rest looked up from reference TRBV7-2 and TRBJ2-3, is GAGVSQSPSNKVTEKGKDVELRCDPISGHTALYWYRQSLGQGLEFLIYFQGNSAPDKSGLPSDRFSAERTGGSVSTLTIQRTQQEDSAVYLCASSFRNPTGTDTQYFGPGTRLTVL.

This chain connects TRBV6-6 to TRBJ1-3, with 7 bases lining up with TRBD1. This CDR3 comprises 14 residues. CDR1 is MNHNY and CDR2 is SVGAGI in the germline V gene (reference sequence). V dropped 5 bases and J dropped 9; count of bases not matched to a gene: 10. The CDR3 DNA sequence: TGTGCCAGCAGTGCAGGGGGAAAGGGGATCACCATATATTTT. It codes for CASSAGGKGITIYF.

The table lists this clone with a count of one. The gene calls are TRBV5-1 and TRBJ1-1; 8 bases fit TRBD1. The J segment lost 0 bases and the V segment lost 0 bases, leaving 4 bases of the junction unmatched. Per germline, CDR1 SGHRS and CDR2 YFSETQ. The CDR3 runs to 16 residues. The CDR3 sequence: CASSLGGTGVNTEAFF. In DNA, the CDR3 is TGCGCCAGCAGCTTGGGCGGGACAGGCGTGAACACTGAAGCTTTCTTT.

The rearrangement joins TRBV4-3 to TRBJ2-2; 9 nucleotides align to TRBD1. The trim removed 4 bases at V and 6 bases at J, leaving 9 bases unmatched. The CDR3 is 16 amino acids. CDR1 LGHNA and CDR2 YSLEER come from the germline V gene. CDR3 in DNA: TGCGCCAGCAGCCTCAAAACCGGGACAGGGCCCGGGGAGCTGTTTTTT. Encoded protein: CASSLKTGTGPGELFF.

The V call is TRBV9, the J call TRBJ1-6; the D gene is possibly TRBD1 (6 bases). Deletions cut 3 bases from V and 13 bases from J, with 20 bases between. The CDR3 length is 15 residues. The germline CDR1 and CDR2 sequences are SGDLS and YYNGEE. The CDR3 sequence is CASSERWDTGAPLHF. In nucleotides, the CDR3 is TGTGCCAGCAGCGAGAGATGGGACACCGGAGCCCCCCTCCACTTT.

The chain joins TRBV6-5 to TRBJ1-1; no clear D gene. The CDR3 runs to 15 residues. V lost 6 bases and J 1 base, leaving 15 bases between the germline ends. Germline V CDR1 and CDR2: MNHEY, SVGAGI. CDR3 in amino acids: CASRGGRTGNTEAFF. DNA for the CDR3: TGTGCCAGCAGGGGTGGGCGGACTGGGAACACTGAAGCTTTCTTT.

This clone was picked up many times. This sequence joins TRBV24-1 and TRBJ2-3, with a possible D match to TRBD2 (5 bases). CDR3 length: 18 amino acids. V shed 3 bases and J shed 0 bases, with 18 bases lying between them. CDR1 is KGHDR, CDR2 SFDVKD, per germline. Here the CDR3 reads CATSDTRGLDGSTDTQYF. CDR3 DNA sequence: TGTGCCACCAGTGATACGCGCGGGCTGGACGGTAGCACAGATACGCAGTATTTT.

This clone has a single count. This chain connects TRBV6-1 to TRBJ2-3; 10 bases align to TRBD2. The CDR3 sequence is 17 residues long. CDR1 is MNHNS, CDR2 SASEGT, per germline. Losses at the gene ends were 1 base for V and 0 bases for J; bases not matched to a gene: 4. The CDR3 region is CASSEGRTSGSTDTQYF. The DNA of the CDR3 is TGTGCCAGCAGTGAAGGTAGGACTAGCGGAAGCACAGATACGCAGTATTTT.

This rearrangement joins TRBV7-9 to TRBJ2-7; 13 positions match TRBD2. V shed 0 bases and J 7 bases; nucleotides not matched to a gene: 9. Per the germline V gene, CDR1 is SEHNR and CDR2 is FQNEAQ (reference sequence). The CDR3 is 17 residues long. The CDR3 DNA is TGTGCCAGCAGCTTAGCCGGGACTAGCGGGACGGGCGGGGAGCAGTACTTC. Its translation: CASSLAGTSGTGGEQYF. Using reference TRBV7-9 and TRBJ2-7 for the parts outside the CDR3, the full variable domain is DTGVSQNPRHKITKRGQNVTFRCDPISEHNRLYWYRQTLGQGPEFLTYFQNEAQLEKSRLLSDRFSAERPKGSFSTLEIQRTEQGDSAMYLCASSLAGTSGTGGEQYFGPGTRLTVT.